One T cell receptor (beta chain) is described in this entry. Its target is unknown. This entry belongs to a study of cytomegalovirus exposure and HLA in healthy donors. The study, taken as a whole, reports: Information on immune exposure was restricted to one variable (CMV serostatus).

60 Vbeta and 13 Jbeta primers were used in PCR. Method: immunoSEQ multiplex PCR; TCRdb's copy keeps in-frame clones and lacks some. The sample lists about 120,000 clones, over 65% occurring once. Trimming took off 0 bases at V and 2 bases at J, with 10 bases between the two ends. Germline CDR1 and CDR2: SGHRS and YFSETQ. The CDR3 extends over 15 amino acids. The sequence came from a female donor in good health and CMV-seronegative. The J gene is TRBJ2-3, the V gene TRBV5-1, with TRBD1 as a possible D gene (5 bases). Sequencing was carried out using PBMCs. The CDR3 loop reads CASSLDSRDTDTQYF. The CDR3 DNA reads as TGCGCCAGCAGCTTGGATTCCAGGGACACAGATACGCAGTATTTT.